This entry is about one T cell receptor (beta chain). What this receptor recognizes is not known. There are no base qualities to consult, and no much larger clone falls within one base. This entry comes from a study of cytomegalovirus exposure and HLA in healthy donors (dated by TCRdb to between 2016 and 2019). Background for the entire study: An earlier analysis of 587 of the donors reported about 280 Gb of sequence data and 117 million unique TCR beta sequences obtained from about 180 million T cells. An early release that covered fewer than 800 HLA-typed donors contained approximately 300 gigabases of sequencing data and tens of millions of unique TCR sequences. Of the 398 genotyped donors, around 81% fell in the genetic ancestry cluster associated with self-reported Caucasian donors. The study aimed to test whether cataloging public T cell receptors could reveal signatures of past pathogen exposure. The T cell repertoires of around 730 subjects were profiled by immunosequencing and related to cytomegalovirus serostatus. In addition to the first cohort of 650 to 800 subjects, a separate validation cohort of around 110 different subjects was used. High-throughput TCR immunosequencing, statistical association of individual TCRs with disease status, and machine learning were combined to predict cytomegalovirus infection status. To study patterns of TCR occurrence, a later analysis re-analyzed previously published TCR beta repertoires from under 750 donors and added high-resolution HLA genotyping. In the later analysis, no new phenotypic data were used to find candidate immune exposures; instead, reliance was placed on TCR beta sequences and their occurrence across donors. To decide whether each TCR beta V gene segment behaved as functional or pseudogenic, an earlier analysis of some 600 of the donors relied on high-throughput TCR beta sequencing. Alongside the repertoire data, information on donor age, sex, ethnicity and CMV serostatus was compiled. A later genetic analysis took genome-wide SNP genotypes for about three fifths of the roughly 670 donors and used that subset as a discovery cohort. All discovery cohort repertoires had been generated on a single sequencing platform. Class I and class II HLA loci were covered by the typing at four-digit resolution. Typing coverage varied by locus: about 629-630 donors for A, B, C, DRB1 and DQB1; some 520 for DQA1; more than 600 for DPA1; 450 to 480 for DPB1. Because of strong linkage in the cohort, roughly five DR-DQ haplotypes were treated as single units for association and clustering. Among almost 400 genotyped donors of the cohort, an average of around 240,000 unique TCR beta nucleotide sequences were sequenced per donor, roughly 20% of them non-productive. Overall study results and their limits: A further reported finding was that TCR beta sequences accurately predicted the HLA-A and HLA-B alleles for most subjects in the first cohort. Cytomegalovirus status was reported to be diagnosed by the classifier with high specificity and sensitivity in both the original and validation cohorts. Compared with the roughly 720-donor mean, donors in an Asian-associated ancestry cluster had fewer N-insertions in productive TCRs, according to a later genetic analysis. A later genetic analysis associated a missense DCLRE1C variant with V-gene and J-gene trimming of TCR beta chains, and an independent cohort replicated the association. For the cohort, immune exposure information was limited to CMV serostatus. In a later analysis, HLA-associated TCR beta chains were found to be more clonally expanded and to have lower generation probabilities than equally common non-associated chains. The sequencing pipeline was judged likely to have produced a cluster of highly shared sequence variants as a technical artifact. According to the authors, the approach could potentially be generalized to other disease states and immunological phenotypes. In a later analysis, TCR association rates were found to vary across HLA loci, with the most associated TCRs seen for DRB1 alleles and the fewest for HLA-C alleles. In a later analysis, several top co-occurrence clusters were reported to appear linked to parvovirus B19, influenza, CMV and Epstein-Barr virus. HLA typing was unavailable for some donors at each locus, so association tests used only the typed subset. Most TCR sequences were seen in very few donors, while some public TCRs were found in many individuals. Roughly uniform sequencing depth across donors was assumed in presence/absence analyses, although this assumption may not hold. A total of fewer than 200 TCR beta chains were listed by the study as associated with cytomegalovirus. A later analysis found that most CMV-associated TCR beta chains appeared HLA-restricted, with HLA associations seemingly driven largely by CMV exposure. Specific HLA alleles were associated with 16,951 TCR beta sequences at a false discovery rate of 0.05 in a later analysis. In vitro tests confirmed that a few of the cytomegalovirus-associated TCR beta chains recognize cytomegalovirus antigens. Assigning TCR associations to individual alleles was difficult when HLA alleles, especially DR and DQ, strongly co-occurred. Broadly in line with IMGT annotations, most TCR beta V segments showed up in productive rearrangements about 87% or about 30% of the time in an earlier analysis of about 500 of the donors. In this cohort, only TCR beta chains were sequenced, and detectable features were limited by the absence of alpha or paired-chain data. Linkage disequilibrium might explain the correlated functional status among segregating V segments, but an unknown experimental factor could not be excluded. Seventeen rarely observed V segments, including chromosome 9 orphons, were excluded from the earlier analysis of approximately 500 of the donors because counts were too low.

The cohort comprised around 700 healthy bone marrow donors. Cohort members were all nominally healthy when sampled, although unrecorded immune exposures were likely present. CMV serostatus was positive for roughly 290 and negative for about 55% of the 666 cohort members, and was not recorded for this donor. Each donor provided a peripheral blood sample, and peripheral blood mononuclear cells were used for TCR beta sequencing. Genomic DNA was extracted from the blood cell samples with the Qiagen DNeasy Blood Extraction Kit. The library was generated by the immunoSEQ multiplex PCR assay. The multiplex PCR relied on a mix of 60 forward primers for TCR Vbeta segments and 13 reverse primers for TCR Jbeta segments. Amplification of the CDR3 region of rearranged TCR beta genes was performed with a multiplex PCR assay on genomic DNA. The Illumina HiSeq System was used to sequence the amplified TCR beta libraries as 87-base-pair reads. The authors' analysis ran thus. Across the 600 to 700 repertoires, a later analysis counted 60 million to 90 million unique TCR beta chains, approximately 12 million of which were shared by at least two donors. A nearest-neighbor algorithm error-corrected the raw reads and collapsed the reads into unique sequences, merging closely related sequences to remove PCR and sequencing errors. To assign V, D and J gene segments, CDR3 sequences were aligned to IMGT reference sequences. For a sequence to be retained, a match of at least six nucleotides was required to both a V gene segment and a J gene segment. Rearrangements were classified as productive when the CDR3 lacked stop codons and remained in frame with V and J, and all other rearrangements were classified as non-productive. Following IMGT convention, CDR3 was defined as the stretch from the second conserved V-encoded cysteine up to the conserved J-encoded phenylalanine. Sequences without an unambiguous match to a single V gene segment were excluded from the earlier analysis of 450 to 750 of the donors. In an earlier analysis of almost 600 of the donors, a V segment was called functional when productive rearrangements were above 56.7%, and segregating when the standard deviation between donors exceeded 5%. A statistical classification framework was developed to diagnose cytomegalovirus status using the catalog of TCR beta chain sequences. In a later analysis, V and J genes were assigned by comparing TCR nucleotide sequences against IMGT/GENE-DB human TR gene sequences. A later analysis assigned CDR3 sequences and most-parsimonious VDJ recombination scenarios with the TCRdist pipeline. In a later analysis, every TCR beta chain was defined by the combination of its CDR3 amino acid sequence and its V-gene family, and reads without a unique V-gene family were dropped. A later analysis removed 500 to 600 highly shared, low-generation-probability nucleotide sequences to deal with suspected cross-contamination and a sequencing artifact. In a later analysis, a clonal expansion index was calculated for each public chain from normalized within-repertoire ranks of inferred template counts. In a later analysis, generation probabilities were computed with a VDJ recombination model fitted to out-of-frame rearrangements, and the resulting probabilities were checked against IGoR. Hypergeometric tests were used in a later analysis to score TCR-TCR, TCR-HLA and TCR-CMV co-occurrence, with a repertoire-size bias correction applied to the TCR pairs. In a later analysis, false discovery rates were estimated by permuting HLA or CMV assignments 20 times. A later analysis grouped co-occurring TCRs with DBSCAN, adding TCRdist sequence similarity when clustering within HLA-allele-positive subsets. For co-occurrence clustering, repertoires with fewer than 30,000 or more than 120,000 public chains were excluded, along with roughly 5 repertoires with anomalous nucleotide sharing. TCRdb mirrors the immuneACCESS table, restricted to in-frame sequences. Some clones are absent from its copies; in checked studies, under half trace to an unresolved V gene, and the reason for the others is unknown. That table is the source of V, J and clone size, and D and trimming were worked out from the DNA. Counted in this sample were about 130,000 clones; about four fifths of them appeared once. The ten largest make up about 4.4% of the sample.

The receptor was derived from a man aged 25-45 years in good health. The sequenced material came from PBMCs.

The CDR3 corresponds to CASRTGSGGPMNTEAFF. The DNA is TGTGCCAGCAGAACTGGAAGCGGGGGGCCAATGAACACTGAAGCTTTCTTT. The V and J segments used are TRBV5-4 and TRBJ1-1, with TRBD1 perhaps the D gene, on 6 matching bases. At the junction V is shortened by 5 bases and J by 0 bases, with 20 bases in between. The CDR3 has 17 amino acids, counting the end cysteine and phenylalanine. Only the CDR3 region is kept as DNA, spanning 51 bases read in frame from base 1. Sequences SGHNT (CDR1) and YYREEE (CDR2) are obtained from the germline V gene (reference sequence).